A selection of T cell receptor beta chains follows, all from one sample in a study of cytomegalovirus exposure and HLA in healthy donors. This table comes from immunoSEQ multiplex PCR, and its TCRdb copy is limited to in-frame clones, with some not included. The sample contains about 43,000 clones, over 70% of which appear only once. The sequenced material came from PBMCs. These receptors were taken from a man in his forties or fifties in good health and CMV-seronegative. Each CDR3 is given with its conserved first and last residue. The D gene is left open where the match is weak. A clone size is listed for some rows: how often the clone was seen (once, few, many), or a class if it is expanded.

size: .; D: .; length: 11; J: TRBJ1-3; V: TRBV7-9; DNA: TGTGCCAGCAGCTTCCTGACGGGTTTGGATTTT; CDR3: CASSFLTGLDF
size: .; D: TRBD1; length: 11; J: TRBJ1-1; V: TRBV20-1; DNA: TGCAGTGCTGACGCTACAGGGGCGGCTTTCTTT; CDR3: CSADATGAAFF
size: .; D: .; length: 14; J: TRBJ2-5; V: TRBV7-9; DNA: TGTGCCAGCAGCCCGCAGGAACAGGGAGAGACCCAGTACTTC; CDR3: CASSPQEQGETQYF
size: .; D: TRBD2; length: 16; J: TRBJ2-1; V: TRBV18; DNA: TGTGCCAGCTCACCAATCCGGACTAGCGGCTACAATGAGCAGTTCTTC; CDR3: CASSPIRTSGYNEQFF
size: .; D: TRBD1; length: 15; J: TRBJ1-4; V: TRBV7-2; DNA: TGTGCCAGCAGAGGGACCGGGACAGGGTTTGACAAACTGTTTTTT; CDR3: CASRGTGTGFDKLFF
size: .; D: TRBD2; length: 17; J: TRBJ2-3; V: TRBV5-4; DNA: TGTGCCAGCAGCTTAGGGTGGTCTAGCGGCCTCACAGATACGCAGTATTTT; CDR3: CASSLGWSSGLTDTQYF
size: .; D: TRBD2; length: 15; J: TRBJ2-7; V: TRBV4-2; DNA: TGTGCCAGCAGCCAAGACACTAGCGGGACCTACGAGCAGTACTTC; CDR3: CASSQDTSGTYEQYF
size: few; D: .; length: 15; J: TRBJ2-3; V: TRBV5-1; DNA: TGCGCCAGCAGCCTATACAAACAGGGCCTAGTTACGCAGTATTTT; CDR3: CASSLYKQGLVTQYF
size: few; D: TRBD2; length: 17; J: TRBJ2-3; V: TRBV4-3; DNA: TGCGCCAGCAGCCAAGCTATCCGACTAGCGGGGTACGATACGCAGTATTTT; CDR3: CASSQAIRLAGYDTQYF
size: .; D: .; length: 14; J: TRBJ2-2; V: TRBV2; DNA: TGTGCCAGCAGTGACACAATGAACACCGGGGAGCTGTTTTTT; CDR3: CASSDTMNTGELFF
size: .; D: TRBD1; length: 13; J: TRBJ2-5; V: TRBV7-2; DNA: TGTGCCAGCAGCTTAGCAGGGGGCCAGACCCAGTACTTC; CDR3: CASSLAGGQTQYF
size: few; D: .; length: 16; J: TRBJ2-3; V: TRBV7-9; DNA: TGTGCCAGCAGCCCCGGGGGAATTATGAGCACAGATACGCAGTATTTT; CDR3: CASSPGGIMSTDTQYF
size: .; D: .; length: 15; J: TRBJ2-7; V: TRBV7-2; DNA: TGTGCCAGCCTTCATACCCCTAGCGCCTCCTACGAGCAGTACTTC; CDR3: CASLHTPSASYEQYF
size: .; D: .; length: 16; J: TRBJ2-2; V: TRBV7-6; DNA: TGTGCCAGCAGCTTAGTGGCTACAGTTATGGACGGGGAGCTGTTTTTT; CDR3: CASSLVATVMDGELFF
size: .; D: TRBD1; length: 13; J: TRBJ1-5; V: TRBV6-5; DNA: TGTGCCAGCAGCCAGACAGGGAATCAGCCCCAGCATTTT; CDR3: CASSQTGNQPQHF
size: .; D: TRBD1; length: 16; J: TRBJ1-2; V: TRBV11-2; DNA: TGTGCCAGCAGCTTAGGAGGGAACAGGGGTATGGCAGGCTACACCTTC; CDR3: CASSLGGNRGMAGYTF
size: .; D: TRBD1; length: 15; J: TRBJ1-4; V: TRBV7-9; DNA: TGTGCCAGCAGCTTAGGACAGGGAACTAATGAAAAACTGTTTTTT; CDR3: CASSLGQGTNEKLFF
size: .; D: .; length: 13; J: TRBJ1-1; V: TRBV6-5; DNA: TGTGCCAGCAGTTACTGGGGCCTCACTGAAGCTTTCTTT; CDR3: CASSYWGLTEAFF
size: .; D: TRBD1; length: 17; J: TRBJ2-2; V: TRBV9; DNA: TGTGCCAGCAGCGTAAGGCAGGGGGCTAGAAACACCGGGGAGCTGTTTTTT; CDR3: CASSVRQGARNTGELFF
size: .; D: .; length: 14; J: TRBJ2-1; V: TRBV12-5; DNA: TGTGCTAGTGGTAGGGGGGGAGGGGGGAATGAGCAGTTCTTC; CDR3: CASGRGGGGNEQFF
size: .; D: TRBD1; length: 16; J: TRBJ2-1; V: TRBV5-1; DNA: TGCGCCAGCAGTCCAGACAGGGGTGGGTTAGGCGGTGAGCAGTTCTTC; CDR3: CASSPDRGGLGGEQFF
size: .; D: .; length: 13; J: TRBJ2-5; V: TRBV7-2; DNA: TGTGCCAGCAGCCCCCGGAGCCCAGAGACCCAGTACTTC; CDR3: CASSPRSPETQYF
size: .; D: .; length: 13; J: TRBJ1-2; V: TRBV29-1; DNA: TGCAGCGTTGACCTTGCGGCAGGGAATGGCTACACCTTC; CDR3: CSVDLAAGNGYTF
size: .; D: TRBD1; length: 16; J: TRBJ1-5; V: TRBV29-1; DNA: TGCAGCGTCAAGGGACAGGGTATCGGTGGGAATCAGCCCCAGCATTTT; CDR3: CSVKGQGIGGNQPQHF
size: .; D: TRBD1; length: 15; J: TRBJ2-5; V: TRBV6-1; DNA: TGTGCCAGCAGAGGGAGACAGGGCGGTGGAGAGACCCAGTACTTC; CDR3: CASRGRQGGGETQYF
size: .; D: .; length: 14; J: TRBJ1-4; V: TRBV5-4; DNA: TGTGCCAGCAGCTTACAGGGTACTAATGAAAAACTGTTTTTT; CDR3: CASSLQGTNEKLFF
size: .; D: .; length: 16; J: TRBJ2-3; V: TRBV27; DNA: TGTGCCAGCAGTTTACTCAGGGCACTCCTCACAGATACGCAGTATTTT; CDR3: CASSLLRALLTDTQYF
size: .; D: .; length: 16; J: TRBJ2-5; V: TRBV9; DNA: TGTGCCAGCAGCCCAAGCATTTCGAGGTACCAAGAGACCCAGTACTTC; CDR3: CASSPSISRYQETQYF